A single sample is the source of the 29 T cell receptor beta chains below, sequenced in a study of early T cells in non-severe SARS-CoV-2 infection. TCRdb analysed the 5' RACE reads with MiXCR anew, one entry per CDR3 protein. The table lists around 63,000 distinct CDR3 sequences, 13% of them singletons. Material: whole blood. Source of these receptors: an adult who was a healthcare worker with PCR-confirmed SARS-CoV-2 infection or an uninfected control (not recorded which).

J is TRBJ1-1 and V is TRBV29-1, with D perhaps matching TRBD1 (6 bases). In germline, CDR1 is SQVTM, CDR2 ANQGSEA. The ends were cut back, 8 bases at V and 1 base at J, with 20 bases in the middle. The CDR3 totals 15 residues. The chain's CDR3 is CSTTYSGTPNTEAFF. The CDR3 bases are TGCAGCACGACATACTCCGGGACACCGAACACTGAAGCTTTCTTT.

This clonotype appeared many times. The chain is built from TRBV11-2 and TRBJ2-2, with D hard to call. The germline gives CDR1 SGHAT, CDR2 FQNNGV. CDR3 length: 13 amino acids. With 5 bases removed from V and 2 bases from J, the gap between germline ends came to 6 bases. The CDR3 DNA reads TGTGCCAGCAGCCCCCCCAACACCGGGGAGCTGTTTTTT. This codes for CASSPPNTGELFF.

This clonotype was recorded a few times. The chain employs TRBV6-5 and TRBJ1-2; TRBD1 aligns across 9 bases. This CDR3 region has 13 residues. CDR1 is MNHEY and CDR2 is SVGAGI in the germline V gene. J was trimmed by 6 bases and V by 11 bases; bases with no gene match: 10. The CDR3 is CAARAQGADGYTF. CDR3 sequence (DNA): TGTGCCGCCCGGGCACAGGGGGCGGATGGCTACACCTTC.

This chain uses TRBV6-1 with TRBJ2-3; possibly TRBD2 for D (6 bases). Trimming removed 2 bases at V and 0 bases at J, with 12 bases between. CDR1 and CDR2 (germline): MNHNS, SASEGT. This CDR3 is built from 16 residues. The CDR3 is CASSERWRGSTDTQYF. The DNA for the CDR3 is TGTGCCAGCAGTGAACGATGGCGGGGTAGCACAGATACGCAGTATTTT.

This sequence joins TRBV7-2 and TRBJ2-7, with D uncertain. The CDR3 is 14 amino acids. The germline gives CDR1 SGHTA, CDR2 FQGNSA. V lost 3 bases and J 5 bases, leaving 14 bases between the germline ends. CDR3 sequence reads: CASSFRSFKDEQYF. CDR3 DNA sequence: TGTGCCAGCAGCTTTCGCAGTTTCAAGGACGAGCAGTACTTC.

The genes are TRBV6-6 and TRBJ2-3; no reliable D call. The germline V gene encodes CDR1 MNHNY and CDR2 SVGAGI (reference sequence). The CDR3 covers 12 residues. Trimming removed 0 bases at V and 6 bases at J, with 4 bases between. In DNA form, the CDR3 reads TGTGCCAGCAGTTACTCCCCTGATACGCAGTATTTT. Translation: CASSYSPDTQYF.

This clonotype was observed many times. The gene calls are TRBV11-2 and TRBJ1-1; 7 nucleotides match TRBD1. CDR1 and CDR2 from the germline V gene are SGHAT and FQNNGV. This CDR3 spans 14 amino acids. Losses at the gene ends were 2 bases for V and 2 bases for J; bases not matched to a gene: 2. CDR3 residues: CASSLQGVNTEAFF. CDR3 coding DNA: TGTGCCAGCAGCTTACAGGGGGTTAACACTGAAGCTTTCTTT.

This clonotype was seen at least ten times. V usage is TRBV27 and J usage is TRBJ2-5, with TRBD1 identical over 9 bases. The CDR3 covers 14 residues. The germline V gene has CDR1 MNHEY and CDR2 SMNVEV (reference sequence). Losses at the gene ends were 5 bases for V and 5 bases for J; bases not matched to a gene: 6. In DNA, the CDR3 is TGTGCCAGCAGTCCCCGGGACAGGGTTGAGACCCAGTACTTC. Translated, it gives CASSPRDRVETQYF.

This clonotype came up many times. This chain connects TRBV7-3 to TRBJ2-7; perhaps TRBD1 as D (5 bases). This CDR3 region has 13 residues. In germline, CDR1 is SGHTA, CDR2 FQGTGA. The V end was cut by 0 bases, the J end by 7 bases, with 10 bases between. The DNA of the CDR3 is TGTGCCAGCAGCTTAACAGGGGATGGGGAGCAGTACTTC. Protein product: CASSLTGDGEQYF.

This clonotype was observed many times. The chain combines TRBV7-3 with TRBJ1-1; TRBD1 might be the D (6 bases). Per the germline V gene, CDR1 is SGHTA and CDR2 is FQGTGA. Trimming took 5 bases from V and 4 from J, leaving 14 bases between them. This CDR3 contains 14 residues. This CDR3 reads CASSQQGSVTEAFF. The CDR3 nucleotides are TGTGCCAGCAGCCAACAGGGCTCGGTCACTGAAGCTTTCTTT.

The sample holds a few counts of this clonotype. This chain links TRBV11-3 with TRBJ1-1; D is perhaps TRBD1 (5 bases). Germline-derived CDR1 and CDR2 are SGHNT and YENEEA. The CDR3 runs to 14 residues. Deletions cut 2 bases from V and 5 bases from J, with 12 bases between. CDR3 in DNA: TGTGCCAGCAGCTTACGAGGGGTTGAGACTGAAGCTTTCTTT. Protein product: CASSLRGVETEAFF.

This sequence joins TRBV7-9 and TRBJ1-5; D may be TRBD1 (5 bases). The CDR3 extends over 15 amino acids. Germline assignment: CDR1 SEHNR and CDR2 FQNEAQ (reference sequence). The V end was cut by 4 bases, the J end by 5 bases, with 15 bases between. CDR3 region: CASSSLKGTHQPQHF. CDR3 in DNA: TGTGCCAGCAGCTCCCTAAAGGGGACCCATCAGCCCCAGCATTTT. The variable domain in full, completed from reference TRBV7-9 and TRBJ1-5, reads DTGVSQNPRHKITKRGQNVTFRCDPISEHNRLYWYRQTLGQGPEFLTYFQNEAQLEKSRLLSDRFSAERPKGSFSTLEIQRTEQGDSAMYLCASSSLKGTHQPQHFGDGTRLSIL.

The chain recombines TRBV20-1 with TRBJ2-7, with D perhaps matching TRBD2 (7 bases). The CDR3 has 15 amino acids. Germline lookup yields CDR1 DFQATT and CDR2 SNEGSKA (reference sequence). V lost 4 bases and J lost 3, with 19 bases in between. The CDR3 DNA reads TGCAGTGCTATCCCCCCCGCGGGGGCCAACTACGAGCAGTACTTC. Amino acid sequence: CSAIPPAGANYEQYF.

This clonotype has only a few counts. This chain joins TRBV5-4 and TRBJ2-3; TRBD1 matches 8 bases. This CDR3 contains 14 residues. J gave up 2 bases and V 4 bases, and 3 bases lay outside the gene matches. Germline loops: CDR1 SGHNT, CDR2 YYREEE (reference sequence). CDR3 sequence reads: CASSLQGVTDTQYF. In DNA, the CDR3 is TGTGCCAGCAGCCTACAGGGGGTCACAGATACGCAGTATTTT.

This clonotype has at least ten counts. The V call is TRBV2, the J call TRBJ1-1, with a tentative D call TRBD1 (5 bases). Germline CDR1 SNHLY, CDR2 FYNNEI. This CDR3 spans 13 amino acids. Trimming removed 7 bases at V and 4 bases at J, with 13 bases between. The CDR3 sequence: CASNPRGVTEAFF. CDR3 nucleotides: TGTGCCAGCAATCCACGGGGCGTCACTGAAGCTTTCTTT.

This clonotype was seen a few times. The chain uses TRBV28 and TRBJ2-7; 9 nucleotides match TRBD2. The CDR3 loop spans 15 amino acids. Per the germline V gene, CDR1 is MDHEN and CDR2 is SYDVKM. Unmatched junction bases numbered 7, after V lost 6 bases and J lost 1 base. The CDR3 sequence: CASSGAGGPSYEQYF. CDR3 sequence (DNA): TGTGCCAGCAGCGGTGCGGGGGGGCCTTCCTACGAGCAGTACTTC.

This clonotype has just a few counts. V usage is TRBV4-3 and J usage is TRBJ1-6, with unresolved D. Germline V CDR1 and CDR2: LGHNA, YSLEER. CDR3 size: 13 residues. V was shortened by 6 bases and J by 10 bases, with 13 bases between the two germline ends. CDR3 protein: CASREEVGSPLHF. For the CDR3, the DNA is TGCGCCAGCAGGGAGGAAGTAGGATCACCCCTCCACTTT.

This clonotype appeared many times. The chain has TRBV4-2 and TRBJ2-1, with D tentatively TRBD1 (6 bases). The germline V gene encodes CDR1 LGHNA and CDR2 YNFKEQ. V was clipped by 4 bases and J by 5 bases, with 15 bases between them. The length of the CDR3 is 15 residues. CDR3 DNA: TGTGCCAGCAGCCGAAACCGCAGGGGCAACAATGAGCAGTTCTTC. This codes for CASSRNRRGNNEQFF.

This clonotype was found a few times. The chain has TRBV15 and TRBJ2-4; D is possibly TRBD1 (6 bases). The CDR3 length is 17 residues. Germline V gene sequence: CDR1 LNHNV, CDR2 YYDKDF (reference sequence). V was trimmed by 0 bases and J by 1 base, leaving 13 bases between them. The CDR3 DNA reads TGTGCCACCAGCAGAGATTTAGGTACAGGGGCCAAAAACATTCAGTACTTC. This codes for CATSRDLGTGAKNIQYF. Full variable domain (rest looked up from reference TRBV15 and TRBJ2-4): DAMVIQNPRYQVTQFGKPVTLSCSQTLNHNVMYWYQQKSSQAPKLLFHYYDKDFNNEADTPDNFQSRRPNTSFCFLDIRSPGLGDTAMYLCATSRDLGTGAKNIQYFGAGTRLSVL.

This clonotype showed up many times. This chain uses TRBV20-1 with TRBJ2-5; 10 bases match TRBD2. This CDR3 region has 13 residues. CDR1 is DFQATT, CDR2 SNEGSKA, per germline (reference sequence). V trimming: 6 bases; J trimming: 5 bases; junction bases outside the gene matches: 6. In nucleotides, the CDR3 is TGCAGTGCCTCGACTAGCGGGTACGAGACCCAGTACTTC. This translates into CSASTSGYETQYF.

This clonotype was detected many times. V usage is TRBV7-9 and J usage is TRBJ1-1, with TRBD1 as a possible D gene (6 bases). CDR1 SEHNR and CDR2 FQNEAQ come from the germline V gene (reference sequence). The CDR3 length is 15 residues. Trimming took 1 base from V and 3 from J, leaving 12 bases between them. The CDR3 is CASSLGGPGDTEAFF. CDR3 in DNA: TGTGCCAGCAGCTTAGGCGGACCAGGGGACACTGAAGCTTTCTTT.

There are many counts of this clonotype. The chain has TRBV2 and TRBJ2-1; TRBD2 aligns across 12 bases. The CDR3 has 17 amino acids. Germline CDR1 and CDR2: SNHLY and FYNNEI. Trimming cost V 7 bases and J 0 bases; bases outside gene matches: 7. The CDR3 loop is CASMSTSGGDSYNEQFF. The CDR3 region has the DNA TGTGCCAGCATGTCGACTAGCGGGGGAGACTCCTACAATGAGCAGTTCTTC.

This clonotype has just a few counts. CDR3 coding DNA: TGTGCCAGCAGCTTCCGAAGGGCGCATGGGGCTTTCTTT. It translates to CASSFRRAHGAFF. V gene TRBV11-2 combines with J gene TRBJ1-1, with D hard to call. The CDR3 is 13 amino acids. Trimming stripped 3 bases from V and 11 bases from J, with 16 bases between. The germline CDR1 and CDR2 sequences are SGHAT and FQNNGV.

This clonotype appeared many times. This chain joins TRBV27 and TRBJ1-2, with D uncertain. The CDR3 is 15 residues long. The V end was cut by 3 bases, the J end by 7 bases, with 18 bases between. CDR1 is MNHEY, CDR2 SMNVEV, per germline (reference sequence). The chain's CDR3 is CASSFRHRSMVGYTF. CDR3 nucleotide sequence: TGTGCCAGCAGTTTTAGACATCGTTCGATGGTTGGCTACACCTTC.

This clonotype is medium-sized. V is TRBV7-2 and J is TRBJ2-5, with no clear D. The V end lost 1 base, the J end lost 1 base, and 13 bases lay between the germline ends. The germline gives CDR1 SGHTA, CDR2 FQGNSA. The CDR3 has 16 amino acids. The CDR3 nucleotides are TGTGCCAGCAGCTTAGGGGTCCAGGTATTCCAAGAGACCCAGTACTTC. It specifies CASSLGVQVFQETQYF.

This clonotype was detected a few times. The chain links TRBV5-1 to TRBJ2-1, with a weak D call TRBD2 (6 bases). CDR3 size: 15 residues. The V gene's germline CDR1 is SGHRS and CDR2 YFSETQ. The ends were cut back, 0 bases at V and 3 bases at J, with 10 bases in the middle. The CDR3 DNA reads as TGCGCCAGCAGCTTGGCGCGGGAAGTCTACAATGAGCAGTTCTTC. It specifies CASSLAREVYNEQFF. The full variable domain, completed using reference TRBV5-1 and TRBJ2-1, is KAGVTQTPRYLIKTRGQQVTLSCSPISGHRSVSWYQQTPGQGLQFLFEYFSETQRNKGNFPGRFSGRQFSNSRSEMNVSTLELGDSALYLCASSLAREVYNEQFFGPGTRLTVL.

This clonotype has ten or more counts. The chain employs TRBV2 and TRBJ2-2, with unresolved D. V lost 7 bases and J 5 bases, leaving 5 bases between the germline ends. Germline CDR1 reads SNHLY; CDR2 reads FYNNEI. CDR3 length: 11 residues. The CDR3 reads CASIVTGELFF. DNA for the CDR3: TGTGCCAGCATCGTGACCGGGGAGCTGTTTTTT.

The chain recombines TRBV20-1 with TRBJ1-1; 10 nucleotides line up with TRBD1. Losses at the gene ends were 5 bases for V and 1 base for J; bases not matched to a gene: 4. The CDR3 runs 14 residues. In germline, CDR1 is DFQATT, CDR2 SNEGSKA (reference sequence). The CDR3 DNA reads TGCAGTGCTCGACAGGGGGCGACGAACACTGAAGCTTTCTTT. As protein: CSARQGATNTEAFF.

This chain links TRBV12-3 or TRBV12-4 with TRBJ1-2, with D perhaps matching TRBD1 (5 bases). The CDR3 runs to 15 residues. Trimming cost V 5 bases and J 8 bases, with 21 bases left between them. The CDR3 bases are TGTGCCAGCAGTCCCTCTCTCGGGACTCTGGACGGCTACACCTTC. Protein sequence: CASSPSLGTLDGYTF.